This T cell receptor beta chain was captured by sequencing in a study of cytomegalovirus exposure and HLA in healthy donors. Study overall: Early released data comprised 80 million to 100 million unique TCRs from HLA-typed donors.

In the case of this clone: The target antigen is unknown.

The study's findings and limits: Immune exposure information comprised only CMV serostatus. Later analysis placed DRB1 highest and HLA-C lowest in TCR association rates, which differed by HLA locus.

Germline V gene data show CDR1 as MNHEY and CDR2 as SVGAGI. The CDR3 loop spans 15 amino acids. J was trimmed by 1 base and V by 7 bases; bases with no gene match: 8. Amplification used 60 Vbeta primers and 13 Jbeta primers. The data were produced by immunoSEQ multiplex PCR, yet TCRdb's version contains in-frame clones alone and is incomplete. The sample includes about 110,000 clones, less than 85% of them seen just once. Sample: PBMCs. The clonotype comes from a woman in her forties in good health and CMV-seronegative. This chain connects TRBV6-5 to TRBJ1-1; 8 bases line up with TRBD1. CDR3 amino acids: CASTRTGITNTEAFF. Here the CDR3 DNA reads TGTGCCAGCACCAGGACAGGGATAACGAACACTGAAGCTTTCTTT.